The 17 T cell receptor beta chains presented below share a single source sample, sequenced in a study of T cell responses to AZD1222 COVID-19 vaccine. Assay: immunoSEQ multiplex PCR; the TCRdb copy retains only in-frame clones and omits some. This sample has approximately 140,000 clones; 90% occur once, and the top ten carry roughly 3.1%. Sequencing was performed on peripheral blood, taken 28 days after the second AZD1222 dose. These receptors all come from an adult who received the AZD1222 COVID-19 vaccine.

This chain joins TRBV6-6 and TRBJ1-2; D remains ambiguous. This CDR3 is 10 amino acids long. V gave up 6 bases and J gave up 6 bases, with 5 bases separating them. CDR1 MNHNY and CDR2 SVGAGI come from the germline V gene (reference sequence). CDR3 nucleotide sequence: TGTGCCAGCAGCCAGCATGGCTACACCTTC. It yields the protein CASSQHGYTF.

The chain links TRBV6-5 to TRBJ2-7; 10 nucleotides match TRBD1. The germline V gene encodes CDR1 MNHEY and CDR2 SVGAGI. The length of the CDR3 is 15 residues. The V gene end was trimmed by 6 bases and the J gene end by 4 bases; junction bases not matched to a gene: 9. Written as DNA, the CDR3 is TGTGCCAGCAGAACCACCGGGACAGGGGATTACGAGCAGTACTTC. It codes for CASRTTGTGDYEQYF.

This chain links TRBV14 with TRBJ2-1; TRBD2 might be the D (6 bases). Germline CDR1 is SGHDN and CDR2 is FVKESK. CDR3 length: 12 residues. Between the trimmed V and J ends, which lost 1 base and 8 bases, there was a span of 6 bases. The CDR3 protein is CASSQASDEQFF. The CDR3 nucleotides are TGTGCCAGCAGCCAAGCTAGCGATGAGCAGTTCTTC.

The rearrangement uses TRBV11-2 and TRBJ2-3, with TRBD2 identical over 11 bases. Unmatched junction bases numbered 5, after V lost 0 bases and J lost 3 bases. CDR1 is SGHAT and CDR2 is FQNNGV in the germline V gene. The CDR3 contains 17 residues. The DNA of the CDR3 is TGTGCCAGCAGCTTAGAAAGGTCTAGCGGGAGGACAGATACGCAGTATTTT. As protein: CASSLERSSGRTDTQYF.

V gene TRBV5-8 combines with J gene TRBJ1-4, with D hard to call. Germline CDR1 is SGHTS and CDR2 is YDEGEE. The CDR3 totals 18 residues. V was trimmed by 4 bases and J by 5 bases, leaving 24 bases between them. The chain's CDR3 is CASSQDVPITGANEKLFF. CDR3 bases: TGTGCCAGCAGCCAAGATGTACCCATTACGGGAGCCAATGAAAAACTGTTTTTT.

The chain carries TRBV18 and TRBJ2-7; D gene uncertain. There are 14 residues in the CDR3. CDR1 is KGHSH, CDR2 LQKENI, per germline. V was pared by 0 bases and J by 7 bases, with 13 bases between. CDR3: CASSPPLIAWEQYF. In DNA, the CDR3 is TGTGCCAGCTCACCACCTTTAATAGCATGGGAGCAGTACTTC.

This chain uses TRBV19 with TRBJ1-4; the D is unclear. V was shortened by 1 base and J by 5 bases, with 11 bases between the two germline ends. Germline values: CDR1 LNHDA, CDR2 SQIVND (reference sequence). The CDR3 length is 15 residues. The CDR3 DNA sequence: TGTGCCAGTAGTATAGGAGCGGGGTACAATGAAAAACTGTTTTTT. It encodes CASSIGAGYNEKLFF. Together with reference TRBV19 and TRBJ1-4, the CDR3 gives the full variable domain: DGGITQSPKYLFRKEGQNVTLSCEQNLNHDAMYWYRQDPGQGLRLIYYSQIVNDFQKGDIAEGYSVSREKKESFPLTVTSAQKNPTAFYLCASSIGAGYNEKLFFGSGTQLSVL.

The chain couples TRBV18 to TRBJ1-3; 8 bases map to TRBD1. Per the germline V gene, CDR1 is KGHSH and CDR2 is LQKENI. V lost 3 bases and J lost 2; bases outside the gene matches: 3. The CDR3 runs 15 residues. The CDR3 coding sequence is TGTGCCAGCTCACCGGTGACAGGGGCTGGAAACACCATATATTTT. This gives the protein CASSPVTGAGNTIYF.

The rearrangement links TRBV24-1 to TRBJ2-2; TRBD2 matches at 8 bases. Trimming removed 3 bases from V and 2 bases from J; junction bases left unmatched: 4. The length of the CDR3 is 16 residues. Germline CDR1 and CDR2: KGHDR and SFDVKD. The CDR3 DNA sequence: TGTGCCACCAGTGATGAAACTAGCGGAAACACCGGGGAGCTGTTTTTT. Amino acid sequence: CATSDETSGNTGELFF.

Remarks on this clone: The sample carries other DNA sequences with the same CDR3. V gene TRBV5-1 combines with J gene TRBJ1-2; D unresolved. V was trimmed by 0 bases and J by 2 bases, leaving 5 bases between them. This CDR3 has 13 residues. Per germline, CDR1 SGHRS and CDR2 YFSETQ. The CDR3, as DNA: TGCGCCAGCAGCTTGGAGGGAAACTATGGCTACACCTTC. This codes for CASSLEGNYGYTF.

This clone was seen once. V is TRBV7-2 and J is TRBJ1-3; D possibly corresponds to TRBD1 (6 bases). The V end was cut by 3 bases, the J end by 0 bases, with 9 bases between. The CDR3 has 15 amino acids. In germline, CDR1 is SGHTA, CDR2 FQGNSA. CDR3: CASSLGGYSGNTIYF. The CDR3 DNA reads as TGTGCCAGCAGCTTGGGGGGCTACTCTGGAAACACCATATATTTT.

This sequence joins TRBV30 and TRBJ2-1, with D possibly called TRBD1 or TRBD2 (6 bases each). CDR1 GTSNPN and CDR2 SVGIG come from the germline V gene (reference sequence). There are 15 residues in the CDR3. The V end was cut by 3 bases, the J end by 9 bases, with 21 bases between. The CDR3 sequence is CAWSFRAGGTSEQFF. The CDR3 bases are TGTGCCTGGAGCTTTCGAGCGGGTGGGACATCTGAGCAGTTCTTC.

This clone came up once. The chain employs TRBV12-3 or TRBV12-4 and TRBJ1-5; 9 bases map to TRBD1. Trimming at V came to 4 bases and at J to 7 bases, leaving 2 bases not matched to a gene. This CDR3 is built from 13 residues. The CDR3 reads CASSSTGGQPQHF. The CDR3, as DNA: TGTGCCAGCAGTTCGACAGGGGGGCAGCCCCAGCATTTT.

The chain couples TRBV5-1 to TRBJ2-5; TRBD2 matches at 11 bases. Germline V gives CDR1 SGHRS, CDR2 YFSETQ. CDR3 length equals 16 residues. The junction had 2 bases not matched to a gene; V was cut back by 1 base and J by 0 bases. In DNA form, the CDR3 reads TGCGCCAGCAGCTTGACTAGCGGGAGAAACCAAGAGACCCAGTACTTC. As protein: CASSLTSGRNQETQYF.

As DNA, the CDR3 is TGTGCCAGCAGTTACATGACAGGCCCGTCTGGAAACACCATATATTTT. Translation: CASSYMTGPSGNTIYF. V usage is TRBV6-6 and J usage is TRBJ1-3; maybe TRBD1 (6 bases). The germline gives CDR1 MNHNY, CDR2 SVGAGI (reference sequence). Trimming removed 2 bases at V and 1 base at J, with 12 bases between. CDR3 size: 16 residues.

As to this clone: At one boundary the junction diverges from the germline segment, which might be a read error. J is TRBJ1-1 and V is TRBV6-1; maybe TRBD1 (6 bases). The CDR3 runs 13 residues. Germline V gives CDR1 MNHNS, CDR2 SASEGT. The CDR3 bases are TGTGCCAGCAGTGAAGCTCGATACATAGACAGGAGGTTT. Encoded protein: CASSEARYIDRRF.

The chain employs TRBV7-8 and TRBJ1-5; the D is unclear. This CDR3 comprises 14 residues. Per the germline V gene, CDR1 is SGHVS and CDR2 is FQNEAQ. The germline V and J ends were trimmed by 2 bases and 9 bases, with 14 bases remaining between them. CDR3 in amino acids: CASSLRDNHGPQHF. CDR3 in DNA: TGTGCCAGCAGCTTAAGGGATAACCATGGGCCCCAGCATTTT.